This T cell receptor beta chain derives from a study of cytomegalovirus exposure and HLA in healthy donors. Study conclusions and caveats: As immune exposure information, only CMV serostatus was available. Presence/absence analyses assumed roughly uniform sequencing depth across donors, which may not hold.

A note on this clone: Its target is not known.

Germline V gene lookup returns CDR1 SNHLY and CDR2 FYNNEI. Trimming pared 4 bases from V and 3 bases from J, leaving 9 bases between. The CDR3 is 13 residues long. PCR involved 60 Vbeta and 13 Jbeta primers. The assay was immunoSEQ multiplex PCR, and TCRdb's table has in-frame clones only and misses some. The repertoire holds around 200,000 clones, with around 78% as singletons. The chain links TRBV2 to TRBJ1-2; possible D gene TRBD1, 6 bases. Sequencing used PBMCs. This sequence was found in a woman aged 25 to 45 in good health and CMV-seropositive. The CDR3 loop is CASSAGGDYGYTF. The DNA for the CDR3 is TGTGCCAGCAGTGCGGGGGGCGACTATGGCTACACCTTC.